This section outlines one T cell receptor (beta chain) sequence together with its context. CDR1 KGHDR and CDR2 SFDVKD come from the germline V gene. This CDR3 has 17 amino acids. The ends lost 2 bases at V and 4 bases at J; junction bases unmatched: 4. This sample was taken from a study of blood T cell repertoires in COVID-19. Study details: Sites across the United States, Italy and Spain contributed samples from acute and convalescent COVID-19. From T cells, B-cell-depleted T cells, or PBMCs came the material, which was cDNA or gDNA.

Original processing notes: Reference gene primer amplification gave nucleated cell count estimates. Produced via immunoSEQ multiplex PCR; TCRdb's table is partial and in-frame only. That table is the source of V, J and clone size, and D and trimming were worked out from the DNA. Of approximately 72,000 clones listed, roughly 91% are singletons. The sequencing sample was made of peripheral blood. The V gene is TRBV24-1, the J gene TRBJ2-2; 12 bases match TRBD2. This TCR derives from a man between 60 and 75 years old with acute or convalescent COVID-19. CDR3 nucleotide sequence: TGTGCCACCAGTGATTCGACTAGCGGGGGCCTCACCGGGGAGCTGTTTTTT. Amino acids: CATSDSTSGGLTGELFF.